The T cell receptor (beta chain) under discussion was sequenced for a study of blood T cell repertoires in COVID-19. Study in general: Collection of acute and convalescent COVID-19 samples took place in the United States, Italy and Spain.

Only in-frame clones appear in the TCRdb table, and some are missing; sequencing was by immunoSEQ multiplex PCR. Of about 80,000 clones listed, under 85% are singletons. Germline V gene data show CDR1 as SGHTA and CDR2 as FQGTGA. The CDR3 spans 15 residues. V was clipped by 5 bases and J by 2 bases; unmatched bases: 5. The receptor comes from a human donor in a cohort sampled during active COVID-19. The sequencing input was peripheral blood. V gene TRBV7-3 combines with J gene TRBJ2-3; 9 bases are a match to TRBD2. The DNA for the CDR3 is TGTGCCAGCAGCCTTAGCGGGAGTAACACAGATACGCAGTATTTT. Translated, it gives CASSLSGSNTDTQYF.